This is a list of T cell receptor beta chains from one sample in a study of CD8+CD57+ T cells in acquired aplastic anemia. Using its own MiXCR run on the reads, TCRdb lists one record per CDR3 protein. The data show some 190,000 distinct CDR3 sequences, approximately 45% seen once. Sequences were obtained from sorted CD4+, CD8+, or CD8+CD57+ T cells (not recorded which) from PBMCs. The receptor source for this set is a human donor in good health. Both conserved end residues are part of each CDR3. Fields, in order: CDR3 protein, CDR3 DNA, V gene, D gene, clone size, J gene. The D gene is left open where the match is weak. Part of the rows lack a size; the others show once, few, many or a class for expanded clones.

cdr3_aa: CASSGWGAGGTEAFF
cdr3_nt: TGTGCCAGCAGTGGATGGGGGGCAGGGGGCACTGAAGCTTTCTTT
v_call: TRBV6-1
d_call: TRBD1
clone_size: NA
j_call: TRBJ1-1

cdr3_aa: CASSSGGGEYNEQFF
cdr3_nt: TGTGCCAGCAGTAGTGGCGGGGGGGAATACAATGAGCAGTTCTTC
v_call: TRBV6-4
d_call: TRBD2
clone_size: many
j_call: TRBJ2-1

cdr3_aa: CASSPGQGTYGYTF
cdr3_nt: TGTGCCAGCTCACCCGGACAGGGGACCTATGGCTACACCTTC
v_call: TRBV18
d_call: TRBD1
clone_size: NA
j_call: TRBJ1-2

cdr3_aa: CASSPTGQYSGNTIYF
cdr3_nt: TGTGCCAGCTCACCGACGGGACAGTACTCTGGAAACACCATATATTTT
v_call: TRBV18
d_call: TRBD1
clone_size: NA
j_call: TRBJ1-3

cdr3_aa: CASCFGHAYHQPQHF
cdr3_nt: TGCGCCAGCTGCTTTGGACATGCATATCATCAGCCCCAGCATTTT
v_call: TRBV10-1
d_call: NA
clone_size: NA
j_call: TRBJ1-5

cdr3_aa: CAGSSSRRSPLHF
cdr3_nt: TGTGCCGGCAGCTCCTCACGGCGGTCACCTCTCCACTTT
v_call: TRBV7-9
d_call: NA
clone_size: NA
j_call: TRBJ1-6

cdr3_aa: CSARDLGTSAYEQYF
cdr3_nt: TGCAGTGCTAGAGATCTTGGGACTAGTGCCTACGAGCAGTACTTC
v_call: TRBV20-1
d_call: TRBD2
clone_size: NA
j_call: TRBJ2-7

cdr3_aa: CASSWTAVETQYF
cdr3_nt: TGTGCCAGCAGTTGGACTGCTGTCGAGACCCAGTACTTC
v_call: TRBV12-3/TRBV12-4
d_call: NA
clone_size: many
j_call: TRBJ2-5

cdr3_aa: CASSEALEGLGTDTQYF
cdr3_nt: TGTGCCAGCAGTGAAGCGCTCGAAGGGTTGGGTACAGATACGCAGTATTTT
v_call: TRBV2
d_call: NA
clone_size: NA
j_call: TRBJ2-3

cdr3_aa: CASSRGQGFSPLHF
cdr3_nt: TGTGCCAGTAGCCGTGGACAGGGATTTTCACCCCTCCACTTT
v_call: TRBV19
d_call: TRBD1
clone_size: once
j_call: TRBJ1-6

cdr3_aa: CASSIPGRQPQHF
cdr3_nt: TGTGCCAGTAGTATCCCAGGGCGACAGCCCCAGCATTTT
v_call: TRBV19
d_call: NA
clone_size: many
j_call: TRBJ1-5

cdr3_aa: CASSRQGRGTEAFF
cdr3_nt: TGTGCCAGCAGCCGACAGGGGAGGGGGACTGAAGCTTTCTTT
v_call: TRBV2
d_call: TRBD1
clone_size: many
j_call: TRBJ1-1

cdr3_aa: CASSLSLNGPYEQYF
cdr3_nt: TGTGCCAGCAGCTTATCCCTCAACGGACCCTACGAGCAGTACTTC
v_call: TRBV5-4
d_call: NA
clone_size: many
j_call: TRBJ2-7

cdr3_aa: CASSMISGGTEAFF
cdr3_nt: TGTGCCAGCAGCATGATATCTGGGGGGACTGAAGCTTTCTTT
v_call: TRBV7-9
d_call: NA
clone_size: many
j_call: TRBJ1-1

cdr3_aa: CATSDLHGAVDTQYF
cdr3_nt: TGTGCCACCAGTGACTTGCATGGCGCGGTGGATACGCAGTATTTT
v_call: TRBV24-1
d_call: NA
clone_size: NA
j_call: TRBJ2-3

cdr3_aa: CSGRSNWKGGTQYF
cdr3_nt: TGCAGTGGGAGATCGAACTGGAAAGGAGGTACGCAGTATTTT
v_call: TRBV20-1
d_call: NA
clone_size: many
j_call: TRBJ2-3

cdr3_aa: CASSAQTGGLSGNTIYF
cdr3_nt: TGCGCCAGCAGCGCTCAGACAGGGGGTCTCTCTGGAAACACCATATATTTT
v_call: TRBV5-1
d_call: TRBD1
clone_size: NA
j_call: TRBJ1-3

cdr3_aa: CASSSAGMGETQYF
cdr3_nt: TGTGCCAGCAGCTCCGCAGGGATGGGGGAGACCCAGTACTTC
v_call: TRBV11-2
d_call: NA
clone_size: many
j_call: TRBJ2-5

cdr3_aa: CASSLRQGAANEKLFF
cdr3_nt: TGTGCCAGCAGCTTACGACAGGGGGCAGCTAATGAAAAACTGTTTTTT
v_call: TRBV7-6
d_call: TRBD1
clone_size: NA
j_call: TRBJ1-4

cdr3_aa: CASSYRALDGYTF
cdr3_nt: TGTGCCAGCAGTTACCGGGCTTTGGATGGCTACACCTTC
v_call: TRBV3-1
d_call: NA
clone_size: NA
j_call: TRBJ1-2

cdr3_aa: CASSEGTVWEQYF
cdr3_nt: TGCGCCAGCAGCGAAGGGACCGTGTGGGAGCAGTACTTC
v_call: TRBV5-1
d_call: NA
clone_size: NA
j_call: TRBJ2-7

cdr3_aa: CASSLLTGGDTEAFF
cdr3_nt: TGCGCCAGCAGCTTGCTTACAGGGGGCGACACTGAAGCTTTCTTT
v_call: TRBV5-1
d_call: TRBD1
clone_size: NA
j_call: TRBJ1-1

cdr3_aa: CASSRSRVETQYF
cdr3_nt: TGCGCCAGCAGTCGCAGTAGAGTGGAGACCCAGTACTTC
v_call: TRBV4-1
d_call: NA
clone_size: NA
j_call: TRBJ2-5

cdr3_aa: CASSPDRTYEQYF
cdr3_nt: TGTGCCAGCAGTCCGGACAGAACCTACGAGCAGTACTTC
v_call: TRBV12-3/TRBV12-4
d_call: NA
clone_size: NA
j_call: TRBJ2-7

cdr3_aa: CASSLAPGGEIDTEAFF
cdr3_nt: TGTGCCAGCAGCTTGGCTCCAGGGGGCGAGATAGACACTGAAGCTTTCTTT
v_call: TRBV5-4
d_call: TRBD1
clone_size: many
j_call: TRBJ1-1

cdr3_aa: CASSLAMTSGSTDTQYF
cdr3_nt: TGTGCCAGCAGCTTAGCGATGACTAGCGGCAGCACAGATACGCAGTATTTT
v_call: TRBV7-2
d_call: TRBD2
clone_size: many
j_call: TRBJ2-3

cdr3_aa: CASSPQGGRAGNTEAFF
cdr3_nt: TGTGCCAGCAGTCCTCAGGGCGGGAGAGCCGGGAACACTGAAGCTTTCTTT
v_call: TRBV7-3
d_call: NA
clone_size: many
j_call: TRBJ1-1

cdr3_aa: CASSEGGRSRETQYF
cdr3_nt: TGTGCCAGCAGTGAAGGGGGACGCTCACGAGAGACCCAGTACTTC
v_call: TRBV2
d_call: NA
clone_size: few
j_call: TRBJ2-5

cdr3_aa: CASSMHVNRGGNYGYTF
cdr3_nt: TGTGCCAGTAGTATGCATGTAAACAGGGGAGGAAACTATGGCTACACCTTC
v_call: TRBV19
d_call: TRBD1
clone_size: few
j_call: TRBJ1-2

cdr3_aa: CASSQGTGSAGELFF
cdr3_nt: TGTGCCAGCAGCCAAGGGACAGGGTCGGCCGGGGAGCTGTTTTTT
v_call: TRBV3-1
d_call: TRBD1
clone_size: few
j_call: TRBJ2-2

cdr3_aa: CASSVDGGYYEQYF
cdr3_nt: TGCGCCAGCAGCGTGGACGGAGGCTACTACGAGCAGTACTTC
v_call: TRBV5-1
d_call: NA
clone_size: NA
j_call: TRBJ2-7

cdr3_aa: CSARKGRVTGEQFF
cdr3_nt: TGCAGTGCTAGAAAGGGTAGGGTTACGGGTGAGCAGTTCTTC
v_call: TRBV20-1
d_call: NA
clone_size: many
j_call: TRBJ2-1

cdr3_aa: CASSWGTRLGYEQYF
cdr3_nt: TGTGCCAGCAGCTGGGGGACCCGACTAGGCTACGAGCAGTACTTC
v_call: TRBV7-3
d_call: NA
clone_size: NA
j_call: TRBJ2-7

cdr3_aa: CARDVRQPNSPLHF
cdr3_nt: TGTGCTAGAGATGTGCGACAGCCTAATTCACCCCTCCACTTT
v_call: TRBV24-1
d_call: NA
clone_size: NA
j_call: TRBJ1-6

cdr3_aa: CAISEGGTRGPYEQYF
cdr3_nt: TGTGCCATCAGTGAGGGTGGGACTCGGGGACCCTACGAGCAGTACTTC
v_call: TRBV10-3
d_call: NA
clone_size: few
j_call: TRBJ2-7

cdr3_aa: CASILSGANVLTF
cdr3_nt: TGTGCCAGCATCCTATCTGGGGCCAACGTCCTGACTTTC
v_call: TRBV6-1
d_call: NA
clone_size: many
j_call: TRBJ2-6

cdr3_aa: CASTGLSSTDTQYF
cdr3_nt: TGTGCCAGCACGGGACTATCTAGCACAGATACGCAGTATTTT
v_call: TRBV2
d_call: TRBD2
clone_size: NA
j_call: TRBJ2-3

cdr3_aa: CASMAKRTVRNNEQFF
cdr3_nt: TGTGCCAGCATGGCAAAACGGACAGTCAGAAACAATGAGCAGTTCTTC
v_call: TRBV6-1
d_call: NA
clone_size: NA
j_call: TRBJ2-1

cdr3_aa: CASTVGRGETQYF
cdr3_nt: TGTGCCAGCACTGTGGGGCGCGGAGAGACCCAGTACTTC
v_call: TRBV12-3/TRBV12-4
d_call: NA
clone_size: NA
j_call: TRBJ2-5

cdr3_aa: CSQYRDQETQYF
cdr3_nt: TGCAGCCAGTACAGGGACCAAGAGACCCAGTACTTC
v_call: TRBV29-1
d_call: NA
clone_size: NA
j_call: TRBJ2-5

cdr3_aa: CSATPPQATEAFF
cdr3_nt: TGCAGTGCCACGCCGCCACAGGCCACTGAAGCTTTCTTT
v_call: TRBV20-1
d_call: NA
clone_size: NA
j_call: TRBJ1-1

cdr3_aa: CSASPPSLDTQYF
cdr3_nt: TGCAGTGCTAGCCCGCCGAGTCTTGATACGCAGTATTTT
v_call: TRBV20-1
d_call: NA
clone_size: NA
j_call: TRBJ2-3

cdr3_aa: CASFEGGEVAGELFF
cdr3_nt: TGTGCCAGCTTCGAGGGGGGCGAGGTCGCCGGGGAGCTGTTTTTT
v_call: TRBV6-4
d_call: NA
clone_size: many
j_call: TRBJ2-2

cdr3_aa: CASSFQGTVQYF
cdr3_nt: TGTGCCAGCAGTTTTCAGGGAACCGTGCAGTACTTC
v_call: TRBV12-3/TRBV12-4
d_call: NA
clone_size: many
j_call: TRBJ2-7

cdr3_aa: CASSLPGQGAYEQYF
cdr3_nt: TGTGCCAGCAGCTTACCGGGACAGGGAGCCTACGAGCAGTACTTC
v_call: TRBV11-2
d_call: TRBD1
clone_size: many
j_call: TRBJ2-7

cdr3_aa: CASSGGTGGYQETQYF
cdr3_nt: TGCGCCAGCAGTGGGGGGACAGGGGGTTACCAAGAGACCCAGTACTTC
v_call: TRBV5-1
d_call: TRBD1
clone_size: many
j_call: TRBJ2-5

cdr3_aa: CASSRGVEQFF
cdr3_nt: TGTGCCAGCAGCCGGGGAGTCGAGCAGTTCTTC
v_call: TRBV7-9
d_call: NA
clone_size: NA
j_call: TRBJ2-1

cdr3_aa: CASSYEGYEQYF
cdr3_nt: TGTGCCAGCAGTTACGAGGGGTACGAGCAGTACTTC
v_call: TRBV2
d_call: NA
clone_size: NA
j_call: TRBJ2-7

cdr3_aa: CASSFFTGYEQYF
cdr3_nt: TGTGCCAGCAGCTTCTTTACAGGTTACGAGCAGTACTTC
v_call: TRBV7-2
d_call: NA
clone_size: NA
j_call: TRBJ2-7

cdr3_aa: CASSPGSGSYEQYF
cdr3_nt: TGTGCCAGCAGCCCGGGTAGCGGATCCTACGAGCAGTACTTC
v_call: TRBV6-2/TRBV6-3
d_call: NA
clone_size: once
j_call: TRBJ2-7